This T cell receptor beta chain was captured by sequencing in a study of shared clonotypes between healthy human individuals. Study information: Three plates were used per donor for CD4 naive, three for CD4 memory, two for CD8 naive and one for CD8 memory. Study-level findings and limits: When naive CD4 clonotypes were compared across a handful of donors, 4% to 6.5% were shared.

Every subset had its genomic DNA shared out evenly among several immunoSEQ plates. TCRdb's table, derived via immunoSEQ multiplex PCR, lists solely in-frame clones and lacks some. The top ten hold under 0.3% of the sample, which has fewer than 850,000 clones, 90% to 98% seen once. This CDR3 comprises 15 residues. Per the germline V gene, CDR1 is MNHEY and CDR2 is SMNVEV (reference sequence). The J segment lost 7 bases and the V segment lost 4 bases, leaving 9 bases of the junction unmatched. CD45RO-negative cells were positively selected for CCR7, leaving out terminally differentiated effector memory CD45RA+ cells. Points on this clone: Its antigen is not identified.

This TCR was sampled from a man aged 25 to 40 in good health. The sample comprised naive CD8+ T cells sorted from blood. The J gene is TRBJ2-1, the V gene TRBV27; 8 bases fit TRBD2. Written as DNA, the CDR3 is TGTGCCAGCAGTTCTACTAGCGGAGAAGAGAATGAGCAGTTCTTC. It encodes CASSSTSGEENEQFF.